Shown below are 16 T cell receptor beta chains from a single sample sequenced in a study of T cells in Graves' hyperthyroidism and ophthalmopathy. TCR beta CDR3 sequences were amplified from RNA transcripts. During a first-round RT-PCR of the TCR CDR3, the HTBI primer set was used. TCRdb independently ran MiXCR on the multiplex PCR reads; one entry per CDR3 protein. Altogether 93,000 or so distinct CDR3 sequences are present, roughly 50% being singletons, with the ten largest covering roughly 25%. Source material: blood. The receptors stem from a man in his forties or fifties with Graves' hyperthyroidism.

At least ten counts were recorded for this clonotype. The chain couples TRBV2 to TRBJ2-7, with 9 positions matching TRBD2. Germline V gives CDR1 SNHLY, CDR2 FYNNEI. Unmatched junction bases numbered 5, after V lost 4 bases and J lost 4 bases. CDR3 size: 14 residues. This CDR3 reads CASSGGLAGYEQYF. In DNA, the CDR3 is TGTGCCAGCAGTGGGGGACTAGCAGGGTACGAGCAGTACTTC.

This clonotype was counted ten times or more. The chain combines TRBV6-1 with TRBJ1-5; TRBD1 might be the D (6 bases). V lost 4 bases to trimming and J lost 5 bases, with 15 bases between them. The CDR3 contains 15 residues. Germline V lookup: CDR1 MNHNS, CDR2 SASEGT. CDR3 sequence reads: CASSVTGDRYQPQHF. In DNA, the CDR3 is TGTGCCAGCAGTGTGACAGGAGACCGCTATCAGCCCCAGCATTTT.

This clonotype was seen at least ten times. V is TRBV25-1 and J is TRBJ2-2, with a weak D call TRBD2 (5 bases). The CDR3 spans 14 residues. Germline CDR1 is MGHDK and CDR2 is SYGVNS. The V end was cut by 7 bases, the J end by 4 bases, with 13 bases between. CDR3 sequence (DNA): TGTGCCAGCACCGACGGGGTAGGCACCGGGGAGCTGTTTTTT. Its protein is CASTDGVGTGELFF. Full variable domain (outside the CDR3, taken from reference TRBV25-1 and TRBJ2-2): EADIYQTPRYLVIGTGKKITLECSQTMGHDKMYWYQQDPGMELHLIHYSYGVNSTEKGDLSSESTVSRIRTEHFPLTLESARPSHTSQYLCASTDGVGTGELFFGEGSRLTVL.

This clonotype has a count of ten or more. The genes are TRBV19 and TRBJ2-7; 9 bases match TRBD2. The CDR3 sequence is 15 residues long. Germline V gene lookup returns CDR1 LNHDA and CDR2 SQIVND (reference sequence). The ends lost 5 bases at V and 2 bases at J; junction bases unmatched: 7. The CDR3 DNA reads TGTGCCAGTAGTCGAAAGCGGGAGGCCCCCTACGAGCAGTACTTC. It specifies CASSRKREAPYEQYF.

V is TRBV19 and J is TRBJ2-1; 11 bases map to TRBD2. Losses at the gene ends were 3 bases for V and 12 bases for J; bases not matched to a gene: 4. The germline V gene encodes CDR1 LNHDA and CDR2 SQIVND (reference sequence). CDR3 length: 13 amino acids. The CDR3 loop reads CASSIQLAGGQFF. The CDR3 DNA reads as TGTGCCAGTAGTATCCAGCTAGCGGGAGGGCAGTTCTTC.

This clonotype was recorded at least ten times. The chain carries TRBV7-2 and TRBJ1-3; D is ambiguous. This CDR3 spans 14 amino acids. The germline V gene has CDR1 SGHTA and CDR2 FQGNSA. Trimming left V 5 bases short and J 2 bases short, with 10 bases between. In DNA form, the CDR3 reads TGTGCCAGCAGCCCCCTGGAGGCTGGAAACACCATATATTTT. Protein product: CASSPLEAGNTIYF.

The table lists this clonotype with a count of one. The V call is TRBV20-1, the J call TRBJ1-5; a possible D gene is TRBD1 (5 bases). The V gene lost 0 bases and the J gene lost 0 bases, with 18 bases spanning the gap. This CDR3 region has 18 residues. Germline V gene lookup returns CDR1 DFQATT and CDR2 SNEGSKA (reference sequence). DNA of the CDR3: TGCAGTGCTAGAGATATAGCGGGGCCTACGTATAGCAATCAGCCCCAGCATTTT. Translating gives CSARDIAGPTYSNQPQHF.

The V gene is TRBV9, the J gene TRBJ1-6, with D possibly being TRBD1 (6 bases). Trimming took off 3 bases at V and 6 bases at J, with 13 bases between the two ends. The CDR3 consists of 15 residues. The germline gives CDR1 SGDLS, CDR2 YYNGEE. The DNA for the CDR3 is TGTGCCAGCAGCGCTTCGGACAGAGCTAATTCACCCCTCCACTTT. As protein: CASSASDRANSPLHF.

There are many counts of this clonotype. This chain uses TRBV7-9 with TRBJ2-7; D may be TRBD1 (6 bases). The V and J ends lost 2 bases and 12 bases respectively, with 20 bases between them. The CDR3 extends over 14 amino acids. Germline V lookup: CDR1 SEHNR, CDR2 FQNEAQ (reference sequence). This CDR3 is CASSLNRDTLVWYF. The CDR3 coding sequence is TGTGCCAGCAGCTTAAACCGGGACACACTCGTCTGGTACTTC. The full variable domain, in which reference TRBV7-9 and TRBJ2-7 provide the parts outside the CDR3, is DTGVSQNPRHKITKRGQNVTFRCDPISEHNRLYWYRQTLGQGPEFLTYFQNEAQLEKSRLLSDRFSAERPKGSFSTLEIQRTEQGDSAMYLCASSLNRDTLVWYFGPGTRLTVT.

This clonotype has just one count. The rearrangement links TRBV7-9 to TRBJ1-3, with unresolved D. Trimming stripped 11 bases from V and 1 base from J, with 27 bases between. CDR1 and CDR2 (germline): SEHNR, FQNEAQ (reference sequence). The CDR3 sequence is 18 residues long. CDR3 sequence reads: CAVIAAKRGRRSGNTIYF. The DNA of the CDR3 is TGTGCCGTAATAGCAGCCAAGCGGGGAAGGAGATCTGGAAACACCATATATTTT.

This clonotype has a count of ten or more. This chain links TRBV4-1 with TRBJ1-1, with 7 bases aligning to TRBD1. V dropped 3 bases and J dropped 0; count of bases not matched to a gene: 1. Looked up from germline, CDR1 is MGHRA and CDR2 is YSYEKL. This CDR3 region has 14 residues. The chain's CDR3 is CASSQGQMNTEAFF. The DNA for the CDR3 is TGCGCCAGCAGCCAGGGACAGATGAACACTGAAGCTTTCTTT.

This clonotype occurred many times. Written as DNA, the CDR3 is TGTGCCAGCAGCCAGGACCTGGTCGGAAAACTGTTTTTT. It translates to CASSQDLVGKLFF. V is TRBV7-6 and J is TRBJ1-4; D gene uncertain. V lost 5 bases to trimming and J lost 10 bases, with 14 bases between them. The germline gives CDR1 SGHVS, CDR2 FNYEAQ. This CDR3 is 13 amino acids long. Variable domain in full (rest from reference TRBV7-6 and TRBJ1-4): GAGVSQSPRYKVTKRGQDVALRCDPISGHVSLYWYRQALGQGPEFLTYFNYEAQQDKSGLPNDRFSAERPEGSISTLTIQRTEQRDSAMYRCASSQDLVGKLFFGSGTQLSVL.

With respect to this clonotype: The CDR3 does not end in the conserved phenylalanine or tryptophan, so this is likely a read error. The CDR3 sequence: CSVEDPRGRYGYTS. CDR3 DNA: TGCAGCGTTGAAGACCCTCGAGGTCGGTATGGCTACACCTCC. The chain combines TRBV29-1 with TRBJ1-2; D unclear. Germline V gene data show CDR1 as SQVTM and CDR2 as ANQGSEA. V lost 0 bases to trimming and J lost 5 bases, with 13 bases between them. This CDR3 comprises 14 residues.

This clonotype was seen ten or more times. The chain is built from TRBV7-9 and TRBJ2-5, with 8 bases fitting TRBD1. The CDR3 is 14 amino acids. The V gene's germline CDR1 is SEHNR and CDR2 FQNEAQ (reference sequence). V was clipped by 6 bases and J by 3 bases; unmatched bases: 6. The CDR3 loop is CASSQGALEETQYF. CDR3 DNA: TGTGCCAGCAGTCAGGGGGCGCTGGAAGAGACCCAGTACTTC.

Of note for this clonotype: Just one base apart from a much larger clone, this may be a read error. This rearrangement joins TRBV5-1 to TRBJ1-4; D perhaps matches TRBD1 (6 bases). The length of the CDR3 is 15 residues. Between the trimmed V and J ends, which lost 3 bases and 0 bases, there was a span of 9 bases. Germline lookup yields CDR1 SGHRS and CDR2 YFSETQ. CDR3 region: CASSSGAPTNEKLFF. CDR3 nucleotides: TGCGCCAGCAGCTCGGGGGCCCCAACTAATGAAAAACTGTTTTTT.

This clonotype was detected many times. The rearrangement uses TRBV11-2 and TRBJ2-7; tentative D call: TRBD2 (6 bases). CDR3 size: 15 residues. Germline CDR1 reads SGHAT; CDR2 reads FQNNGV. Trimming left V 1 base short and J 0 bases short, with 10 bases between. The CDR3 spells CASSLGLGPSYEQYF. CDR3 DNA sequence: TGTGCCAGCAGCTTAGGACTAGGTCCCTCCTACGAGCAGTACTTC.